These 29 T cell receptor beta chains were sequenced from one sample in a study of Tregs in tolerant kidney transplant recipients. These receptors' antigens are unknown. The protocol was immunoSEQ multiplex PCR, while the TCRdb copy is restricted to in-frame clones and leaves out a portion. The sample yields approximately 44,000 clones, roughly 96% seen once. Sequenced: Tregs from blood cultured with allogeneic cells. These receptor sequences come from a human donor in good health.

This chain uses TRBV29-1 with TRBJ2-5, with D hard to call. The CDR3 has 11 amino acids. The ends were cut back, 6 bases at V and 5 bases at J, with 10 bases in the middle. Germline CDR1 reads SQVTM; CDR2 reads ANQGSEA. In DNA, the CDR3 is TGCAGCGTCTCAATTGGGGAGACCCAGTACTTC. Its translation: CSVSIGETQYF.

CDR3 residues: CASSSFAGGYEQYF. CDR3 DNA: TGTGCCAGTAGTAGTTTTGCGGGGGGGTACGAGCAGTACTTC. This chain uses TRBV19 with TRBJ2-7, with 9 bases aligning to TRBD2. With V trimmed by 4 bases and J by 4 bases, 5 bases remained unmatched. Germline loops: CDR1 LNHDA, CDR2 SQIVND (reference sequence). The CDR3 runs to 14 residues.

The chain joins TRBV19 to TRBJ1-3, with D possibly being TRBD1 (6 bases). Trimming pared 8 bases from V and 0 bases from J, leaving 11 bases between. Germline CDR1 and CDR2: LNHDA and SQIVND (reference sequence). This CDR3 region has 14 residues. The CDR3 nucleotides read TGTGCCAGTGGGGACACCAACTCTGGAAACACCATATATTTT. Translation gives CASGDTNSGNTIYF.

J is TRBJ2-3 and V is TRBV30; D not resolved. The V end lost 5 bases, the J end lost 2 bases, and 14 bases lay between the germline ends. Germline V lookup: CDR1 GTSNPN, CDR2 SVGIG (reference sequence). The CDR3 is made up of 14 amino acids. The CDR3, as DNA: TGTGCCTGGGACGGCGGCCAAACCACAGATACGCAGTATTTT. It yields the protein CAWDGGQTTDTQYF. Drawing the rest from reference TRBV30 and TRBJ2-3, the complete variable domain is SQTIHQWPATLVQPVGSPLSLECTVEGTSNPNLYWYRQAAGRGLQLLFYSVGIGQISSEVPQNLSASRPQDRQFILSSKKLLLSDSGFYLCAWDGGQTTDTQYFGPGTRLTVL.

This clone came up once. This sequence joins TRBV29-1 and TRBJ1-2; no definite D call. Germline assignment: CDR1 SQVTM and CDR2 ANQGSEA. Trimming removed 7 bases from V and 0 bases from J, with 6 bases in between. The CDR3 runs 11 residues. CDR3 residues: CSGGTNYGYTF. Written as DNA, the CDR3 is TGCAGCGGCGGTACTAACTATGGCTACACCTTC.

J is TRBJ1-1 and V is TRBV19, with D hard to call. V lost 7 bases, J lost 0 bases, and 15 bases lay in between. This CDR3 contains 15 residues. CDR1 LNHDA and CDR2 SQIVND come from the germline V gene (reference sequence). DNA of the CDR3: TGTGCCAGTAAATTTGGGAATATCATGAACACTGAAGCTTTCTTT. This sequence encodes CASKFGNIMNTEAFF.

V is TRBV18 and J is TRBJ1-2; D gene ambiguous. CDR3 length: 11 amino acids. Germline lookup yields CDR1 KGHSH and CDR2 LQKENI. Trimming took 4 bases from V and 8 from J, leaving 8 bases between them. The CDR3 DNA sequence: TGTGCCAGCTCACGGTCTCGGGGCTACACCTTC. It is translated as CASSRSRGYTF.

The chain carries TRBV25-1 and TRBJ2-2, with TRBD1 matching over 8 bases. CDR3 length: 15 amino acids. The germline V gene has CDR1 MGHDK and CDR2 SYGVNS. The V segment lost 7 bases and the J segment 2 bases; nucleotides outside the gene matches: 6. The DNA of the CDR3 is TGTGCCAGCACATCCGGGACAGGAAACACCGGGGAGCTGTTTTTT. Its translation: CASTSGTGNTGELFF.

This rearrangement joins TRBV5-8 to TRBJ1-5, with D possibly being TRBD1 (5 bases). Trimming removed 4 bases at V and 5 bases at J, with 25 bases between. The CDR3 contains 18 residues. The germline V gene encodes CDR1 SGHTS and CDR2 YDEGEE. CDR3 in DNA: TGTGCCAGCAGCCGAAGGTTCAGAGGGGCAGAAAACTATCAGCCCCAGCATTTT. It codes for CASSRRFRGAENYQPQHF.

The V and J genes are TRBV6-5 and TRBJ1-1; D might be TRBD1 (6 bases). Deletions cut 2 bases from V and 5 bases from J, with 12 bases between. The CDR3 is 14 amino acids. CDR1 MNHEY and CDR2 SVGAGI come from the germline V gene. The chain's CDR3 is CASSYKRTVTEAFF. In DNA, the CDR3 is TGTGCCAGCAGTTACAAGAGGACAGTAACTGAAGCTTTCTTT.

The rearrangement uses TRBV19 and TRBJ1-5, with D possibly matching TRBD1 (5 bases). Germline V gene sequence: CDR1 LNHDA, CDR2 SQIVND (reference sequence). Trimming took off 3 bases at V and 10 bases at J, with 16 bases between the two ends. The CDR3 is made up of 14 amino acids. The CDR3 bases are TGTGCCAGTAGTATTGGGGGATCGTTGTTTCCCCAGCATTTT. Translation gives CASSIGGSLFPQHF.

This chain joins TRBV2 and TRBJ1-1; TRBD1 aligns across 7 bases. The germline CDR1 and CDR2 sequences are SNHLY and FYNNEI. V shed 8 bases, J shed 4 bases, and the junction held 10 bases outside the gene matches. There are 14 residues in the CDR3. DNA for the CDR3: TGTGCCAGCCGGGACAGCTTATGGGGCACTGAAGCTTTCTTT. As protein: CASRDSLWGTEAFF. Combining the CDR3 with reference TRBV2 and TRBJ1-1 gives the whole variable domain EPEVTQTPSHQVTQMGQEVILRCVPISNHLYFYWYRQILGQKVEFLVSFYNNEISEKSEIFDDQFSVERPDGSNFTLKIRSTKLEDSAMYFCASRDSLWGTEAFFGQGTRLTVV.

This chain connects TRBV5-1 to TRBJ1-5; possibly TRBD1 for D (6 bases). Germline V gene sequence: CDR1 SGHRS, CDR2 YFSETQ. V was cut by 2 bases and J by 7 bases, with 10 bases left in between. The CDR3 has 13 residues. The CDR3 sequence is CASSFDRFQPQHF. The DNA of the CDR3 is TGCGCCAGCAGCTTCGACAGGTTCCAGCCCCAGCATTTT.

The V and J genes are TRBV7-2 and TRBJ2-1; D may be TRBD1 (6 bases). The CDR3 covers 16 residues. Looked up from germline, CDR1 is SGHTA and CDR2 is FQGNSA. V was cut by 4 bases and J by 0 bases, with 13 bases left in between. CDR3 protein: CASSSDRHSSYNEQFF. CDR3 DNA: TGTGCCAGCAGCTCCGACAGGCATAGCTCCTACAATGAGCAGTTCTTC.

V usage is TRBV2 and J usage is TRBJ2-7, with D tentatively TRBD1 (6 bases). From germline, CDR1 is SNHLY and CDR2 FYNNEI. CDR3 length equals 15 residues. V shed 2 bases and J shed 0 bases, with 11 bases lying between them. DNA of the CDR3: TGTGCCAGCAGTGAATGGGGGCGGAGCTCCTACGAGCAGTACTTC. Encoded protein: CASSEWGRSSYEQYF.

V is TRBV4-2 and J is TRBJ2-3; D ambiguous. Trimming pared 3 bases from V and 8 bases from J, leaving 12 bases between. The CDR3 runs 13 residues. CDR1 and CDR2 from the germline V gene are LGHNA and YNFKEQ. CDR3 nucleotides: TGTGCCAGCAGCCAGAAGTCAGGTGTTACGCAGTATTTT. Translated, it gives CASSQKSGVTQYF.

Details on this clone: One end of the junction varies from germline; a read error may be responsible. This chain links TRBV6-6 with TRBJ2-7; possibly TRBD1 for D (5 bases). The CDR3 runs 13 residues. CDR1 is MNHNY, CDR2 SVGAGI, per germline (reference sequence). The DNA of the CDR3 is TGTGCCAGCAGTCCGGTAGCCGAGGACAAGCCGATCTTC. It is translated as CASSPVAEDKPIF.

Written as DNA, the CDR3 is TGTGCCAGCAGCCAGCCTGGGATTACGACAGGGGGCGATGGCTACACCTTC. It yields the protein CASSQPGITTGGDGYTF. The chain joins TRBV4-2 to TRBJ1-2, with TRBD1 matching over 10 bases. Per the germline V gene, CDR1 is LGHNA and CDR2 is YNFKEQ. The CDR3 runs to 17 residues. V shed 3 bases, J shed 6 bases, and the junction held 13 bases outside the gene matches.

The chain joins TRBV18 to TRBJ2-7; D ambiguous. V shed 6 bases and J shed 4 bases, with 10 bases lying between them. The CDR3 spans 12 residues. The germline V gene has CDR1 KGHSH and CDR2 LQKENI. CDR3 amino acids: CASSRQVYEQYF. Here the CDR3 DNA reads TGTGCCAGCTCGAGACAAGTATACGAGCAGTACTTC.

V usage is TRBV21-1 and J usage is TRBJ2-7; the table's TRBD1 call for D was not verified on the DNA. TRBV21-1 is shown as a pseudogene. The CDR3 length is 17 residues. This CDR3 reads CASSLTSRAQGDYEQYF. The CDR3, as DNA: TGTGCCAGCAGTCTTACGTCCAGGGCCCAGGGGGATTACGAGCAGTACTTC.

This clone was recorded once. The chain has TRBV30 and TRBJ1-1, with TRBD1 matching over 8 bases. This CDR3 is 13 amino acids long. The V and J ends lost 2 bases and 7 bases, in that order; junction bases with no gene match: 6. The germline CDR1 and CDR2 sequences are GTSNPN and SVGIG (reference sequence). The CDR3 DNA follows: TGTGCCTGGAGTCCATACGACAGGGGTGAAGCTTTCTTT. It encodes CAWSPYDRGEAFF.

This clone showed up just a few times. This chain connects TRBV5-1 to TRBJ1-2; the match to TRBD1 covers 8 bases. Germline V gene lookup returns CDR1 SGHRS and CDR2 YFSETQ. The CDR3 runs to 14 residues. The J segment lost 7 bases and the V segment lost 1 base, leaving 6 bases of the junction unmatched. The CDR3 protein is CASSLLQGAIGYTF. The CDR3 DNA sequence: TGCGCCAGCAGCTTGCTGCAGGGGGCGATTGGCTACACCTTC.

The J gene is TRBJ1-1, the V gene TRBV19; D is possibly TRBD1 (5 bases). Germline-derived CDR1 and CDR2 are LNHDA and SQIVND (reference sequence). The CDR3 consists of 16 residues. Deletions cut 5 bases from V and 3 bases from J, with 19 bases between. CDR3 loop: CASSPLSLGRDTEAFF. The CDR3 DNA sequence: TGTGCCAGTAGTCCGCTGAGTTTAGGCAGGGACACTGAAGCTTTCTTT.

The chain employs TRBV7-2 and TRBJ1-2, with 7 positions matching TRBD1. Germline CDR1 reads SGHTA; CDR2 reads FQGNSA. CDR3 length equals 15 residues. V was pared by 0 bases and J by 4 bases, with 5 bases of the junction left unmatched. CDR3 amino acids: CASSLAGQTFYGYTF. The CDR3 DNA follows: TGTGCCAGCAGCTTAGCGGGACAGACCTTCTATGGCTACACCTTC.

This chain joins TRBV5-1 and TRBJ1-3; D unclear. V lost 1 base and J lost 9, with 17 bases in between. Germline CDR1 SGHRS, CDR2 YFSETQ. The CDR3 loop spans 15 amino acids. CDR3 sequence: CASSLTSTGPATIYF. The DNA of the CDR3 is TGCGCCAGCAGCTTGACATCAACCGGGCCCGCCACCATATATTTT.

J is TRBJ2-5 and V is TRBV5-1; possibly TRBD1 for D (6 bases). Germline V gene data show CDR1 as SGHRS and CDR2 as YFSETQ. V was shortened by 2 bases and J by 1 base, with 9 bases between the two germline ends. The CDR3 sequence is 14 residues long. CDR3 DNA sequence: TGCGCCAGCAGCTTCGGGACAAGCCAAGAGACCCAGTACTTC. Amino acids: CASSFGTSQETQYF. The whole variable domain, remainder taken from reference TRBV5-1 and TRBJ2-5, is KAGVTQTPRYLIKTRGQQVTLSCSPISGHRSVSWYQQTPGQGLQFLFEYFSETQRNKGNFPGRFSGRQFSNSRSEMNVSTLELGDSALYLCASSFGTSQETQYFGPGTRLLVL.

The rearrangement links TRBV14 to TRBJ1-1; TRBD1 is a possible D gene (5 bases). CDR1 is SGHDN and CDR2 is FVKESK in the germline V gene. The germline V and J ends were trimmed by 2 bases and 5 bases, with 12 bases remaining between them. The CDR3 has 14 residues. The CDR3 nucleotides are TGTGCCAGCAGCCAACCAGGGTTGAGAACTGAAGCTTTCTTT. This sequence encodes CASSQPGLRTEAFF.

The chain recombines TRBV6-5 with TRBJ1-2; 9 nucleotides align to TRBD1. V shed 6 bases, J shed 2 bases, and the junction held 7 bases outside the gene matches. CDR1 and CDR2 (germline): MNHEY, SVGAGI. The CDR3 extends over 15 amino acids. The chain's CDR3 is CASSHGDRVNYGYTF. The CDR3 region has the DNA TGTGCCAGCAGCCATGGGGACAGGGTAAACTATGGCTACACCTTC.

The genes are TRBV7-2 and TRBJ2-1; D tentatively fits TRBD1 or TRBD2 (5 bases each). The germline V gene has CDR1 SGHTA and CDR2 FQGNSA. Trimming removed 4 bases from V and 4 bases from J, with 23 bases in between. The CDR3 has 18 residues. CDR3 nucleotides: TGTGCCAGCAGCTCACGCGGACCCGGGACCCGAGGATACAATGAGCAGTTCTTC. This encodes CASSSRGPGTRGYNEQFF.